This paragraph reports one T cell receptor (beta chain). Its antigen remains unknown. Time point specified: patch test 1, 2 weeks after DPC sensitization. This sample's treatment: therapeutic diphenylcyclopropenone sensitization with weekly scalp DPC. The study drew its donors from alopecia patients who were 18 to 70 years old and suitable for DPC. This sample stems from a study of human T cells and chemical hapten exposure. Regarding the study as a whole: Expanded TCRs created a significantly greater count of big CDR3 similarity clusters than controls did.

TCRdb reprocessed the RACE reads with MiXCR, giving one entry per CDR3 protein. Here the sample spans 85,000 to 100,000 distinct CDR3 sequences, over 10% being singletons. The V end was cut by 7 bases, the J end by 3 bases, with 17 bases between. The CDR3 consists of 15 residues. Germline V gives CDR1 MDHEN, CDR2 SYDVKM. The sample consisted of whole blood, taken in connection with sensitization to the hapten diphenylcyclopropenone (DPC). V is TRBV28 and J is TRBJ2-3; perhaps TRBD2 as D (5 bases). This TCR was recovered from a woman aged 40 to 50 with alopecia areata. Some clones in this sample may be carry-over from other donors' samples. The CDR3 loop reads CASTPPGFGTDTQYF. In nucleotides, the CDR3 is TGTGCCAGCACCCCCCCGGGGTTTGGTACAGATACGCAGTATTTT.